This T cell receptor beta chain was sequenced in a study of shared clonotypes between healthy human individuals. Cells designated naive CD8 were CD45RO-negative and were positively selected for CCR7, with terminally differentiated effector memory CD45RA+ cells excluded. Germline CDR1 is SGDLS and CDR2 is YYNGEE. The CDR3 runs to 12 residues. V lost 5 bases and J 2 bases, leaving 7 bases between the germline ends. TCRdb keeps only in-frame clones here, not all; method: immunoSEQ multiplex PCR. The sample records approximately 600,000 clones, approximately 95% being singletons. The TCR comes from a woman aged 25 to 39 in good health. This chain joins TRBV9 and TRBJ1-2, with a tentative D call TRBD1 (6 bases). Sample: naive CD8+ T cells sorted from blood. In nucleotides, the CDR3 is TGTGCCAGCAGTACAGGGAACTATGGCTACACCTTC. The encoded protein is CASSTGNYGYTF.